This T cell receptor beta chain originates from a study of T-cell reconstitution after alpha-beta-depleted transplantation in children. Unique molecular identifiers were built into the TCRbeta library. TCRdb recomputed calls from the PCR reads with MiXCR, one row per CDR3 protein. The repertoire consists of 28,000 or so distinct CDR3 sequences, with around 17% occurring once and the leading ten covering 35%. Remarks on this clonotype: The antigen is undetermined.

Overall study findings and caveats: Alpha-beta T cells present about two months after transplant were reported to originate from several hundred expanded graft clones. TCRbeta diversity was high at day 60 in some patients (a result of surviving recipient T cells and thymic progenitors). Diversity and T-cell counts at one year after transplant derived mostly from new T cells.

The sequence came from a male patient aged 2-15 years who had a stem cell transplant for acute lymphoblastic leukemia, so the T cells may come from the graft donor. The sequencing used PBMCs, mostly from graft donor cells, collected 60 days after TCRalphabeta/CD19-depleted stem cell transplant.

The CDR3 spells CASSKRLKRPYEQYF. CDR3 bases: TGTGCCAGCAGCAAACGGTTGAAAAGGCCGTACGAGCAGTACTTC. This chain links TRBV21-1 with TRBJ2-7. TRBV21-1 is classified as a pseudogene. The CDR3 has 15 residues.